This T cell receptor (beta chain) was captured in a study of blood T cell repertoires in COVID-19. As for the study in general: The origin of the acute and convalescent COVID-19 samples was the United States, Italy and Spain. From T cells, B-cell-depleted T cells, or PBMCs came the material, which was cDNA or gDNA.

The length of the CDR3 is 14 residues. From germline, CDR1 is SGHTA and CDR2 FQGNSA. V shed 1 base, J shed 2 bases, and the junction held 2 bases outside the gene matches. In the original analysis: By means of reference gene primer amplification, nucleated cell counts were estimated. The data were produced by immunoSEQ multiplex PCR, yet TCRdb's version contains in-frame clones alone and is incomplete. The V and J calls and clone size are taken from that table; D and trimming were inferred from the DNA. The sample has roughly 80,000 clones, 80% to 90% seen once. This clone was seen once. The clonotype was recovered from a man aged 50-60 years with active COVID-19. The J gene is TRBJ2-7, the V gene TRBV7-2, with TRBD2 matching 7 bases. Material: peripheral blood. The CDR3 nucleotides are TGTGCCAGCAGCTTAGGACTAGCCACCTACGAGCAGTACTTC. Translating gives CASSLGLATYEQYF.